This is a list of T cell receptor beta chains from one sample in a study of T cell repertoires in cytomegalovirus infection. Using its own MiXCR run on the reads, TCRdb lists one record per CDR3 protein. The sample holds 750,000 to 950,000 distinct CDR3 sequences, 25% to 35% seen once. No cognate antigen is known for these TCRs. The source material was cultured CD8+ T cells from PBMCs, sampled from culture after CMV antigen stimulation. The source is a human donor in good health (CMV status not recorded). Some clones in this sample may be carry-over from other donors' samples. Both conserved end residues are part of each CDR3. Each record gives: J gene, V gene, D gene, clone size, CDR3 DNA, CDR3 protein. The D gene is left open where the match is weak. Clone sizes are given selectively: once, few, many, or a class where the clone is expanded.

J gene: TRBJ2-1; V gene: TRBV9; D gene: TRBD2; clone size: -; CDR3 DNA: TGTGCCAGCAGCGTAGATGGGCGGGGGGGCCGCGATGAGCAGTTCTTC; CDR3 protein: CASSVDGRGGRDEQFF
J gene: TRBJ1-1; V gene: TRBV6-5; D gene: TRBD1; clone size: -; CDR3 DNA: TGTGCCAGCAGTTACTCAGGGACAGCCAGCGAAGCTTTCTTT; CDR3 protein: CASSYSGTASEAFF
J gene: TRBJ2-7; V gene: TRBV7-9; D gene: TRBD2; clone size: few; CDR3 DNA: TGTGCCAGCAGCGGTCAGCGGGGGGGATCCTACGAGCAGTACTTC; CDR3 protein: CASSGQRGGSYEQYF
J gene: TRBJ1-3; V gene: TRBV10-3; D gene: TRBD1; clone size: many; CDR3 DNA: TGTGCCATCAGTGAGCTCGACAGGGCCACCTCTGGAAACACCATATATTTT; CDR3 protein: CAISELDRATSGNTIYF
J gene: TRBJ2-7; V gene: TRBV27; D gene: -; clone size: -; CDR3 DNA: TGTGCCAGCAGTTTGATACGGTCAGTGTTCTCCTACGAGCAGTACTTC; CDR3 protein: CASSLIRSVFSYEQYF
J gene: TRBJ2-2; V gene: TRBV5-8; D gene: TRBD1; clone size: -; CDR3 DNA: TGTGCCAGCAGTTCTGTAGTCGCAGGGGGCACCGGGGAGCTGTTTTTT; CDR3 protein: CASSSVVAGGTGELFF
J gene: TRBJ2-3; V gene: TRBV13; D gene: TRBD1; clone size: -; CDR3 DNA: TGTGCCAGCAGCCTCGACAGGGGGATTTTGGATACGCAGTATTTT; CDR3 protein: CASSLDRGILDTQYF
J gene: TRBJ1-1; V gene: TRBV27; D gene: -; clone size: -; CDR3 DNA: TGTGCCAGCAGTTTAGGGCAGGCAATAGCTCGAGGCACTGAAGCTTTCTTT; CDR3 protein: CASSLGQAIARGTEAFF
J gene: TRBJ1-2; V gene: TRBV5-1; D gene: -; clone size: few; CDR3 DNA: TGCGCCAGTAGCGCCGAAGACCTTCCATTCGCTGGCTACACCTTC; CDR3 protein: CASSAEDLPFAGYTF
J gene: TRBJ1-2; V gene: TRBV27; D gene: -; clone size: -; CDR3 DNA: TGTGCCACCCACGGCAGGTTTGGCTACACCTTC; CDR3 protein: CATHGRFGYTF